The 9 T cell receptor beta chains in this list originate from one sample, sequenced in a study of metastatic and nonmetastatic thyroid tumors. TCRdb recomputed clones from the PCR reads via MiXCR. The table has approximately 20,000 clones, approximately 15% seen once. The entire patient cohort was treatment-naive prior to thyroid surgery. Sequencing was done on a sample of blood. The receptors were gathered from a male donor with papillary thyroid cancer or a benign thyroid nodule (not recorded which). Some clones in this sample may be carry-over from other donors' samples.

The table lists this clone with a few counts. One junction end does not reproduce the germline sequence, and a read error may be involved. The J gene is TRBJ2-3, the V gene TRBV6-1; the match to TRBD2 covers 7 bases. The CDR3 sequence is 15 residues long. The germline V gene has CDR1 MNHNS and CDR2 SASEGT. The CDR3 region is CTSSESVGRSDTQYF. The CDR3 DNA sequence: TGTACCAGCAGTGAAAGTGTCGGGAGGTCAGATACGCAGTATTTT.

This clone has ten or more counts. The chain couples TRBV20-1 to TRBJ2-2; TRBD1 matches at 11 bases. With 6 bases clipped from V and 5 bases from J, the junction kept 8 bases outside the gene matches. CDR1 DFQATT and CDR2 SNEGSKA come from the germline V gene (reference sequence). The CDR3 sequence is 15 residues long. Here the CDR3 reads CSAIRGQGATGELFF. Written as DNA, the CDR3 is TGCAGTGCGATCCGAGGACAGGGGGCGACCGGGGAGCTGTTTTTT.

This clone was seen repeatedly, ten times or more. The chain uses TRBV5-8 and TRBJ2-7, with 9 bases lining up with TRBD2. The CDR3 has 15 amino acids. V dropped 3 bases and J dropped 4; count of bases not matched to a gene: 8. CDR1 and CDR2 (germline): SGHTS, YDEGEE. CDR3 coding DNA: TGTGCCAGCAGCTCGAGAAGCGGGAGGCAGTACGAGCAGTACTTC. This translates into CASSSRSGRQYEQYF.

By sample fraction, this clone is medium-sized. The chain recombines TRBV4-2 with TRBJ2-2, with D uncertain. Germline-derived CDR1 and CDR2 are LGHNA and YNFKEQ. V shed 7 bases and J shed 1 base, with 4 bases lying between them. The CDR3 runs to 12 residues. CDR3 sequence reads: CASIGNTGELFF. CDR3 sequence (DNA): TGTGCCAGCATTGGGAACACCGGGGAGCTGTTTTTT.

The chain has TRBV7-2 and TRBJ1-3; 7 bases line up with TRBD1. Looked up from germline, CDR1 is SGHTA and CDR2 is FQGNSA. The CDR3 length is 14 residues. Trimming took 5 bases from V and 4 from J; bases not matched to a gene: 5. Written as DNA, the CDR3 is TGTGCCAGCAGCGTTCGACAGGGAGGAAACACCATATATTTT. Amino acids: CASSVRQGGNTIYF.

This clone occurred many times. The gene calls are TRBV20-1 and TRBJ2-3, with D perhaps TRBD2 (5 bases). Germline V CDR1 and CDR2: DFQATT, SNEGSKA (reference sequence). This CDR3 has 13 residues. Trimming stripped 5 bases from V and 4 bases from J, with 13 bases between. CDR3 residues: CSALARRPDTQYF. In DNA form, the CDR3 reads TGCAGTGCTTTAGCGCGCCGCCCAGATACGCAGTATTTT.

This clone is medium-sized in the sample. The chain has TRBV6-1 and TRBJ1-1; D ambiguous. The CDR3 consists of 13 residues. The V and J ends lost 2 bases and 1 base respectively, with 5 bases between them. Germline assignment: CDR1 MNHNS and CDR2 SASEGT. The CDR3 DNA is TGTGCCAGCAGTGAACGAGAGAACACTGAAGCTTTCTTT. Its protein is CASSERENTEAFF.

This clone was counted ten times or more. The chain links TRBV24-1 to TRBJ2-1; the D gene could be TRBD1 or TRBD2 (5 bases each). Germline V gene sequence: CDR1 KGHDR, CDR2 SFDVKD. V shed 3 bases and J shed 10 bases, with 12 bases lying between them. This CDR3 has 13 amino acids. CDR3 residues: CATSDPGPAEQFF. DNA for the CDR3: TGTGCCACCAGTGATCCGGGGCCAGCAGAGCAGTTCTTC.

The V call is TRBV12-3 or TRBV12-4, the J call TRBJ1-1; no definite D call. The germline V and J ends were trimmed by 6 bases and 3 bases, with 14 bases remaining between them. The CDR3 is 14 residues long. The CDR3 loop reads CASSPNFGYTEAFF. The CDR3, as DNA: TGTGCCAGCAGCCCCAATTTCGGGTACACTGAAGCTTTCTTT.